This T cell receptor (beta chain) appears in the sequencing data of a study of naive and memory T cell subsets. This CDR3 region has 14 residues. Germline loops: CDR1 SGDLS, CDR2 YYNGEE. The V and J ends lost 4 bases and 11 bases respectively, with 16 bases between them. Study-wide findings and caveats: Over 95% of naive TCR sequences appeared only once, unlike memory subsets. Naive and memory repertoire findings lacked a ground truth for validation. Naive and memory subsets had different power law exponents for TCR abundance.

An equimolar mix of two oligonucleotides served as the beta constant-region primer for TRBC1 and TRBC2. TCRdb called the UMI-ligation and nested PCR reads again in MiXCR, with one record for every CDR3 protein. The data show tens of thousands of distinct CDR3 sequences, around 12% seen once. This clonotype came up a few times. Antigen unknown. V gene TRBV9 combines with J gene TRBJ1-6; D uncertain. This sequence was found in a human donor in good health. Material: central memory CD4+ T cells from blood. CDR3 bases: TGTGCCAGCAGCTCGGACCAGTACGGGACACCCCTCCACTTT. Translation gives CASSSDQYGTPLHF.